This paragraph covers one T cell receptor beta chain sequence. The same CDR3 can be traced to other DNA sequences in this sample. The data were obtained in a study of OX40 agonist ivuxolimab in advanced cancers. This CDR3 comprises 14 residues. Germline CDR1 SQVTM, CDR2 ANQGSEA. Deletions cut 6 bases from V and 0 bases from J, with 15 bases between. Some clones are missing from TCRdb's copy, which holds only in-frame ones; the method was immunoSEQ multiplex PCR. Among 53,000 or so clones listed, about 80% were seen once. The origin of this receptor is an adult with an advanced solid tumor such as melanoma, head and neck, liver or kidney cancer. This material consisted of CD4+ or CD8+ T cells sorted from blood, taken in a trial of the OX40 agonist ivuxolimab. The chain employs TRBV29-1 and TRBJ2-7; TRBD2 might be the D (6 bases). The CDR3 reads CSVGVGGSSYEQYF. CDR3 DNA: TGCAGCGTGGGGGTGGGAGGTAGCTCCTACGAGCAGTACTTC.